This entry lists 14 T cell receptor beta chains sequenced from one sample in a study of post-analysis software for immune sequencing data. Study-level points and caveats: Patients showed TRBV5-6, TRBV5-1 and TRBV20-1 among a handful of TRBV segments more frequent than in controls.

TCR beta cDNA libraries had unique molecular identifiers. TCRdb reprocessed the PCR reads with MiXCR, giving one entry per CDR3 protein. The profile shows roughly 700,000 distinct CDR3 sequences, roughly 27% of them singletons. Antigens for these TCRs are unknown. What was sequenced was blood. The receptors here all came from a girl aged 10 to 17 with multiple sclerosis.

The table lists this clonotype with many counts. The chain couples TRBV7-2 to TRBJ2-5; TRBD2 matches 8 bases. Germline assignment: CDR1 SGHTA and CDR2 FQGNSA. V was pared by 5 bases and J by 5 bases, with 7 bases of the junction left unmatched. There are 14 residues in the CDR3. CDR3 sequence (DNA): TGTGCCAGCAGCCCACTCGGCGGGGGGGAGACCCAGTACTTC. Amino acid sequence: CASSPLGGGETQYF. The complete variable domain, with remaining parts taken from reference TRBV7-2 and TRBJ2-5, reads GAGVSQSPSNKVTEKGKDVELRCDPISGHTALYWYRQSLGQGLEFLIYFQGNSAPDKSGLPSDRFSAERTGGSVSTLTIQRTQQEDSAVYLCASSPLGGGETQYFGPGTRLLVL.

This CDR3 is CASSPIGTSGNEQYF. The CDR3 nucleotides read TGTGCCAGCAGCCCAATCGGGACTAGCGGGAACGAGCAGTACTTC. The chain employs TRBV7-2 and TRBJ2-7; 13 bases map to TRBD2. CDR3 size: 15 residues. The junction had 6 bases not matched to a gene; V was cut back by 5 bases and J by 5 bases. CDR1 and CDR2 (germline): SGHTA, FQGNSA.

The rearrangement joins TRBV5-1 to TRBJ2-1, with D perhaps matching TRBD1 or TRBD2 (6 bases each). The germline V and J ends were trimmed by 4 bases and 4 bases, with 15 bases remaining between them. Germline V gene sequence: CDR1 SGHRS, CDR2 YFSETQ. The CDR3 sequence is 15 residues long. CDR3 sequence: CASSRGHGLYNEQFF. CDR3 nucleotides: TGCGCCAGCAGCCGGGGACACGGACTATACAATGAGCAGTTCTTC.

Points on this clonotype: Given a much more abundant clone one base away, this may be a read error. The chain carries TRBV7-2 and TRBJ2-7; D remains unclear. Germline CDR1 and CDR2: SGHTA and FQGNSA. V lost 2 bases and J lost 7, with 9 bases in between. The CDR3 length is 12 residues. DNA of the CDR3: TGTGCCAGCAGCTTAAGGTCTGGTGAGCAGTACTTC. It is translated as CASSLRSGEQYF.

This clonotype has just a few counts. The chain combines TRBV5-1 with TRBJ2-5; possibly TRBD1 or TRBD2 for D (5 bases each). Germline V gives CDR1 SGHRS, CDR2 YFSETQ. This CDR3 spans 14 amino acids. Trimming pared 4 bases from V and 0 bases from J, leaving 10 bases between. The CDR3 DNA follows: TGCGCCAGCAGCCCGGGGACGGACCAAGAGACCCAGTACTTC. Protein: CASSPGTDQETQYF.

J is TRBJ1-1 and V is TRBV5-1; D remains unclear. V lost 4 bases and J 3 bases, leaving 10 bases between the germline ends. There are 13 residues in the CDR3. Germline V gene lookup returns CDR1 SGHRS and CDR2 YFSETQ. In DNA, the CDR3 is TGCGCCAGCAGCAGGAACTGGGACACTGAAGCTTTCTTT. It specifies CASSRNWDTEAFF.

The chain joins TRBV9 to TRBJ2-1; D remains ambiguous. Trimming took off 0 bases at V and 0 bases at J, with 10 bases between the two ends. This CDR3 region has 16 residues. CDR1 is SGDLS, CDR2 YYNGEE, per germline. The DNA for the CDR3 is TGTGCCAGCAGCGTAGACTACTTCACCTCCTACAATGAGCAGTTCTTC. Amino acids: CASSVDYFTSYNEQFF.

The V and J genes are TRBV12-3 or TRBV12-4 and TRBJ1-2; D is perhaps TRBD1 (6 bases). This CDR3 spans 16 amino acids. The ends were cut back, 6 bases at V and 4 bases at J, with 21 bases in the middle. CDR3 bases: TGTGCCAGCAGCCTAAGGGGGGACGGTCGCACCTATGGCTACACCTTC. As protein: CASSLRGDGRTYGYTF.

This clonotype was detected a few times. The CDR3 loop reads CASSGEDEQYF. In DNA, the CDR3 is TGTGCCAGCAGTGGGGAAGACGAGCAGTACTTC. V is TRBV25-1 and J is TRBJ2-7; the D is unclear. Per germline, CDR1 MGHDK and CDR2 SYGVNS. The CDR3 contains 11 residues. V was cut by 4 bases and J by 5 bases, with 6 bases left in between.

The CDR3 sequence is CASSYRGAGEFNEQFF. The DNA for the CDR3 is TGTGCCAGCAGCTATCGAGGGGCGGGAGAGTTCAATGAGCAGTTCTTC. The V and J genes are TRBV11-2 and TRBJ2-1; 7 positions match TRBD2. V dropped 4 bases and J dropped 6; count of bases not matched to a gene: 12. Per germline, CDR1 SGHAT and CDR2 FQNNGV. The CDR3 covers 16 residues.

V and J are TRBV6-1 and TRBJ2-3; either TRBD1 or TRBD2 may fit D (5 bases each). This CDR3 comprises 19 residues. The germline V gene encodes CDR1 MNHNS and CDR2 SASEGT. Trimming left V 5 bases short and J 3 bases short, with 27 bases between. CDR3 amino acids: CASSPLGSGRGFGTDTQYF. The CDR3 nucleotides read TGTGCCAGCAGTCCCTTGGGATCGGGGCGCGGTTTCGGGACAGATACGCAGTATTTT.

The CDR3 bases are TGTGCCAGCAGACCAGCCGGGACAGGAAACTACAATGAGCAGTTCTTC. It translates to CASRPAGTGNYNEQFF. The J gene is TRBJ2-1, the V gene TRBV28, with TRBD1 matching over 8 bases. This CDR3 contains 16 residues. Germline values: CDR1 MDHEN, CDR2 SYDVKM. The V and J ends lost 6 bases and 3 bases, in that order; junction bases with no gene match: 10.

This clonotype was seen a handful of times. V and J are TRBV6-5 and TRBJ1-2, with D maybe TRBD1 (5 bases). The CDR3 extends over 15 amino acids. The germline gives CDR1 MNHEY, CDR2 SVGAGI. V dropped 5 bases and J dropped 3 bases, with 16 bases sitting between them. The CDR3 DNA reads as TGTGCCAGCAGTCCCTCGGCGCCCAGGGACTATGGCTACACCTTC. Residues: CASSPSAPRDYGYTF.

This clonotype was detected ten times or more. J is TRBJ2-3 and V is TRBV5-1; D remains unclear. CDR1 and CDR2 from the germline V gene are SGHRS and YFSETQ. The CDR3 runs to 15 residues. Between the trimmed V and J ends, which lost 0 bases and 3 bases, there was a span of 11 bases. The CDR3 DNA follows: TGCGCCAGCAGCTTGGGTGGAGCTATGACAGATACGCAGTATTTT. Its translation: CASSLGGAMTDTQYF.